The present T cell receptor (beta chain) was sequenced within a study of T-cell reconstitution after alpha-beta-depleted transplantation in children. This clonotype appeared many times. Its antigen remains unknown. Unique molecular identifiers were incorporated into the prepared TCRbeta library. One entry per CDR3 protein results from TCRdb running MiXCR on the PCR reads. In the table there are hundreds of thousands of distinct CDR3 sequences, 16% of which are singletons. Trimming took off 0 bases at V and 7 bases at J, with 21 bases between the two ends. The CDR3 length is 16 residues. Germline-derived CDR1 and CDR2 are SQVTM and ANQGSEA. Whole-study findings and limits: Counts and diversity of T cells one year after transplant came mostly from newly produced T cells.

The specimen was PBMCs, mostly from graft donor cells, collected 360 days after TCRalphabeta/CD19-depleted stem cell transplant. The chain recombines TRBV29-1 with TRBJ1-1, with a weak D call TRBD1 (6 bases). The receptor's source is a male patient aged 10 to 17 who had a stem cell transplant for acute lymphoblastic leukemia, so the T cells may come from the graft donor. The CDR3 bases are TGCAGCGTTGAAGATTTTTCGGGATGGACAGAAATTGAAGCTTTCTTT. Its translation: CSVEDFSGWTEIEAFF.